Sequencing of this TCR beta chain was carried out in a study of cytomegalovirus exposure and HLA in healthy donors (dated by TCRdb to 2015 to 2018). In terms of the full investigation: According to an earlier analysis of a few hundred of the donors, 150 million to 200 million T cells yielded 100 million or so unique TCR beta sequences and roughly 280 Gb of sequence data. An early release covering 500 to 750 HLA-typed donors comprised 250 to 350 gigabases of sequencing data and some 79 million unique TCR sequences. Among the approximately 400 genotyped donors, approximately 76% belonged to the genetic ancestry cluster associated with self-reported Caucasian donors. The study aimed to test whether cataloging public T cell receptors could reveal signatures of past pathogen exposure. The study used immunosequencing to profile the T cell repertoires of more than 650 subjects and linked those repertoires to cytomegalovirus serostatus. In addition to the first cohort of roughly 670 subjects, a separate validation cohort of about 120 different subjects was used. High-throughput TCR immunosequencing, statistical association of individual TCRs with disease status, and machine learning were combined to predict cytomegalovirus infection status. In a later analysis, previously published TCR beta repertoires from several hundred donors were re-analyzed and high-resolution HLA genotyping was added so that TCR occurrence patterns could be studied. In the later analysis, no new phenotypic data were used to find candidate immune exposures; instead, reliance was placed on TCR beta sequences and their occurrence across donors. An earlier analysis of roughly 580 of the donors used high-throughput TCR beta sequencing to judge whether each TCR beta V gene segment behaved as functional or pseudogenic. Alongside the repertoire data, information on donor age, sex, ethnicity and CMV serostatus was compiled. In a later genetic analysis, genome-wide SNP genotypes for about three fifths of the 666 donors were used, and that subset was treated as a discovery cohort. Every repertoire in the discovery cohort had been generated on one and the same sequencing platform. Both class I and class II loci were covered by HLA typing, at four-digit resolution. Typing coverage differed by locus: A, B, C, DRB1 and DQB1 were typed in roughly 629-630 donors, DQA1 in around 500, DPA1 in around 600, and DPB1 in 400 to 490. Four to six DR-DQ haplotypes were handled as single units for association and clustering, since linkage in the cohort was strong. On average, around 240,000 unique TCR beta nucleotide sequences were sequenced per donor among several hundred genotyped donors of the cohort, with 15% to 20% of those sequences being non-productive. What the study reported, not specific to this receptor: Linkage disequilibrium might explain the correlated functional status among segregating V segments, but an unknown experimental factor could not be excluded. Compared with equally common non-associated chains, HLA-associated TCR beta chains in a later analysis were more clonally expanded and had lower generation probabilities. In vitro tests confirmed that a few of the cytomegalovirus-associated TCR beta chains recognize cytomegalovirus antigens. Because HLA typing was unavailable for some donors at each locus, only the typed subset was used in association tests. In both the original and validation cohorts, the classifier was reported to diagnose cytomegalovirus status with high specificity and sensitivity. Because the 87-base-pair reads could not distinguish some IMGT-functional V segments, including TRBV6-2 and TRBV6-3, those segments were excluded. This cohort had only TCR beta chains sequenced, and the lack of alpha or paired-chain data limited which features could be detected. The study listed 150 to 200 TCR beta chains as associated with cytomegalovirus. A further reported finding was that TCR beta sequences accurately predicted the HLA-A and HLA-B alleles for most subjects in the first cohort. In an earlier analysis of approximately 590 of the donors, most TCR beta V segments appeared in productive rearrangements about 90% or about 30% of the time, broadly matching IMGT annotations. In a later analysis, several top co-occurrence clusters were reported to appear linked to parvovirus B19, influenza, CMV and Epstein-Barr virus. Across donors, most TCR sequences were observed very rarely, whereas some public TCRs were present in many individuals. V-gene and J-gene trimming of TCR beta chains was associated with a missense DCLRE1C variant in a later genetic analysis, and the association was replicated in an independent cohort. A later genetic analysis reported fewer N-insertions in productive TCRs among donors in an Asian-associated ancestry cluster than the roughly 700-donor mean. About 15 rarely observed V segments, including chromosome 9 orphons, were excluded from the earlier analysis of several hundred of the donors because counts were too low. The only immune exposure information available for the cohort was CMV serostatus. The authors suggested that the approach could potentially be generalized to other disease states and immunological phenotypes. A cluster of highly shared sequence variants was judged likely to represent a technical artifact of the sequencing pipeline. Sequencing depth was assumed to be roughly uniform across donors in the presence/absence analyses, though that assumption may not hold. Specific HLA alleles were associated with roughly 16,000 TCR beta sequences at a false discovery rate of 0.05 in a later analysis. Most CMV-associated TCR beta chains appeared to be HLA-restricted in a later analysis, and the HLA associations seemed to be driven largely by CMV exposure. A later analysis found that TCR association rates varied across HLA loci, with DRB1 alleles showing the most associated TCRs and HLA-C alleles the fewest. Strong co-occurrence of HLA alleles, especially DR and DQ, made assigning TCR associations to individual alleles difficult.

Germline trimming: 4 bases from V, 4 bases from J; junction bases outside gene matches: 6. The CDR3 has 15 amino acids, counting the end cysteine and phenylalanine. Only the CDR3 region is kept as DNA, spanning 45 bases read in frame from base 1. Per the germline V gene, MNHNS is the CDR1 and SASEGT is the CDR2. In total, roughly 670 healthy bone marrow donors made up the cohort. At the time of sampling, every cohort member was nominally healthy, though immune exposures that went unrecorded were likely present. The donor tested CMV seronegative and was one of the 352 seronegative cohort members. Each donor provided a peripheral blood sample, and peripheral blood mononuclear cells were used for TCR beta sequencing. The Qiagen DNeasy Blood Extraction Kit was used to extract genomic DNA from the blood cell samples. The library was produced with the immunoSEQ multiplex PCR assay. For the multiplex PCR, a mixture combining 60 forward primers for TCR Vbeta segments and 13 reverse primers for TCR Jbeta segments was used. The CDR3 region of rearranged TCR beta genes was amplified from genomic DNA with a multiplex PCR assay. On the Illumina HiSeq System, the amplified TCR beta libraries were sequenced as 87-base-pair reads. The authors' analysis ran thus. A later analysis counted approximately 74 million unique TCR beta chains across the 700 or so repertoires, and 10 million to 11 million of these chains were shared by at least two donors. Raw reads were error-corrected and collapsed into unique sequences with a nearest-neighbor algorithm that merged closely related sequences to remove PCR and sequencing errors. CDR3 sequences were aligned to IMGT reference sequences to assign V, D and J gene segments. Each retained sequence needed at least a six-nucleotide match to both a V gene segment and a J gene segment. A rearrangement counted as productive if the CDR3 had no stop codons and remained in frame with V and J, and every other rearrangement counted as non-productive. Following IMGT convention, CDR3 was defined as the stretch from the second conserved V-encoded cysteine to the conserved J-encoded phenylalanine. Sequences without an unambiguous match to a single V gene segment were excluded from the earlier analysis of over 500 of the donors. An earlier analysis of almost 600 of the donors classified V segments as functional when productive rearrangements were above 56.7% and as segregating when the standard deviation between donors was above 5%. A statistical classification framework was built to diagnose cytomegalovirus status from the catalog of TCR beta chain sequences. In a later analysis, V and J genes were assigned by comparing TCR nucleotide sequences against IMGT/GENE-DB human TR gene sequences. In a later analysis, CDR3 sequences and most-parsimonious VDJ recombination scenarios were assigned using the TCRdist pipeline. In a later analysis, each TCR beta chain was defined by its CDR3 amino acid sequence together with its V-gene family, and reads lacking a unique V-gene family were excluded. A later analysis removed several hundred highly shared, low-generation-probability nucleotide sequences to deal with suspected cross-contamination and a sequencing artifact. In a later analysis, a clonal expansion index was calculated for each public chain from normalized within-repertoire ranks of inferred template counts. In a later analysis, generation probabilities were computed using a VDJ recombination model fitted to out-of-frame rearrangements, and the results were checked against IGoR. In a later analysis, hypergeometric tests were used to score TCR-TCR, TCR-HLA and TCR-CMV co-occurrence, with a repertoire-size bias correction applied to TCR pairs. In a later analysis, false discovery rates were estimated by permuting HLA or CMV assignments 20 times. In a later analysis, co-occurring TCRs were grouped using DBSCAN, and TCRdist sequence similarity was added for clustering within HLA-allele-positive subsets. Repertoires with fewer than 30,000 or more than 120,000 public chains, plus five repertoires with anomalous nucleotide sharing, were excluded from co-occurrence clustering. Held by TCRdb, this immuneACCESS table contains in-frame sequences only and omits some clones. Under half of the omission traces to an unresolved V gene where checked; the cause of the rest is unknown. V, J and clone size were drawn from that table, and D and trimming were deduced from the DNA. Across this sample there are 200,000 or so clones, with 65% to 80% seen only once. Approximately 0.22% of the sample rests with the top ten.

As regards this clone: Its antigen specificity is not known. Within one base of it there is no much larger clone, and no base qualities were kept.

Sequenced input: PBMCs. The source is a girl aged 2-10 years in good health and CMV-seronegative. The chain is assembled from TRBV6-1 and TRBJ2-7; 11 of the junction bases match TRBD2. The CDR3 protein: CASSALAGGVYEQYF. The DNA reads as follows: TGTGCCAGCAGTGCGTTAGCGGGAGGGGTATACGAGCAGTACTTC.